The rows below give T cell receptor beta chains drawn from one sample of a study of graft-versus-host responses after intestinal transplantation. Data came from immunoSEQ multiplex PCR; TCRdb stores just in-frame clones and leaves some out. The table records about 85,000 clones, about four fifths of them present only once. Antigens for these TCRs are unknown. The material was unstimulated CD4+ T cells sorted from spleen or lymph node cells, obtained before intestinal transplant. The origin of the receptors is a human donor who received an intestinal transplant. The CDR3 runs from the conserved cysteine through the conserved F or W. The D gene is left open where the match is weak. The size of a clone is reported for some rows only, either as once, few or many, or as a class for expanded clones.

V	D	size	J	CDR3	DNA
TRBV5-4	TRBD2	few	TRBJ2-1	CASSYRTSGRASSYNEQFF	TGTGCCAGCAGTTATAGGACTAGCGGGAGAGCTAGCTCCTACAATGAGCAGTTCTTC
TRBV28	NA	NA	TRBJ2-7	CASDGSSNEQYF	TGTGCCAGCGACGGGAGTTCCAACGAGCAGTACTTC
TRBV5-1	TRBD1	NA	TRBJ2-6	CASSHDGQVVNVLTF	TGCGCCAGCAGCCACGACGGACAGGTAGTCAACGTCCTGACTTTC
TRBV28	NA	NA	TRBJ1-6	CASAPWGDNSPLHF	TGTGCCAGCGCCCCTTGGGGCGATAATTCACCCCTCCACTTT
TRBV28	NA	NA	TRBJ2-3	CASRRQNTDTQYF	TGTGCCAGCAGACGACAGAACACAGATACGCAGTATTTT
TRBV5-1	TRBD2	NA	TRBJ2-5	CASSKIPRGAGGETQYF	TGCGCCAGCAGCAAGATCCCAAGGGGCGCCGGGGGGGAGACCCAGTACTTC
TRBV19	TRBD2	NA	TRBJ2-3	CASKGLAAPGTQYF	TGTGCCAGTAAAGGACTAGCCGCCCCGGGTACGCAGTATTTT
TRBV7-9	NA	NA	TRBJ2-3	CATTADPPSTDTQYF	TGTGCCACTACAGCTGACCCTCCTAGCACAGATACGCAGTATTTT
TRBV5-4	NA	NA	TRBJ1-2	CASSPAGDYGYTF	TGTGCCAGCAGCCCGGCGGGGGACTATGGCTACACCTTC
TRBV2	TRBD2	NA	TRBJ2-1	CASSGRTSGRSYNEQFF	TGTGCCAGCAGTGGAAGGACTAGCGGGAGAAGCTACAATGAGCAGTTCTTC
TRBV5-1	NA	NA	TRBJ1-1	CASSLGSRGRTEAFF	TGCGCCAGCAGCTTGGGATCCAGGGGCAGGACTGAAGCTTTCTTT
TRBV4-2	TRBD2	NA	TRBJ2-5	CASSQDLVAGGYQETQYF	TGTGCCAGCAGCCAAGATCTCGTAGCGGGGGGATACCAAGAGACCCAGTACTTC
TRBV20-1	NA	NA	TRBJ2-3	CSARVPDTQYF	TGCAGTGCACGGGTCCCAGATACGCAGTATTTT
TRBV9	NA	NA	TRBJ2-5	CASSQGVSGSPDF	TGTGCCAGCAGCCAAGGGGTTAGCGGAAGCCCCGACTTC
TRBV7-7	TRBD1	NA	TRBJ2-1	CASSAGQGDEQFF	TGTGCCAGCAGCGCGGGACAGGGAGATGAGCAGTTCTTC
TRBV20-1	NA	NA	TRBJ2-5	CSATKQETQYF	TGCAGTGCTACTAAACAAGAGACCCAGTACTTC
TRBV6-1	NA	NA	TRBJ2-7	CASSFPGSYEQYF	TGTGCCAGCAGCTTCCCAGGTTCCTACGAGCAGTACTTC
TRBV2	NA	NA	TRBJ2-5	CASTEGRETQYF	TGTGCCAGCACTGAGGGGCGGGAGACCCAGTACTTC
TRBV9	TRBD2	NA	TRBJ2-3	CASSAGLAVADTQYF	TGTGCCAGCAGCGCGGGACTAGCGGTTGCAGATACGCAGTATTTT
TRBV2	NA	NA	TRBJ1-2	CASTTGSYGYTF	TGTGCCAGCACTACAGGATCCTATGGCTACACCTTC
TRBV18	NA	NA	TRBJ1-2	CASSPPRERNYGYTF	TGTGCCAGCTCACCACCACGGGAAAGAAACTATGGCTACACCTTC
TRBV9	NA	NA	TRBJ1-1	CASSVAGGDTEAFF	TGTGCCAGCAGCGTCGCGGGAGGGGACACTGAAGCTTTCTTT
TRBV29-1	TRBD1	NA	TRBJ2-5	CSVGQGFGETQYF	TGCAGCGTGGGACAGGGGTTCGGGGAGACCCAGTACTTC
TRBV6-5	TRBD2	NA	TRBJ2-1	CASSSGLAGQFF	TGTGCCAGCAGTTCGGGACTAGCGGGGCAGTTCTTC
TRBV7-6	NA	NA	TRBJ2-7	CASSLTESSYEQYF	TGTGCCAGCAGCTTAACAGAGAGCTCCTACGAGCAGTACTTC
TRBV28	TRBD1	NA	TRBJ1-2	CASSSFRDRLNYGYTF	TGTGCCAGCAGTTCCTTCCGGGACAGACTTAACTATGGCTACACCTTC
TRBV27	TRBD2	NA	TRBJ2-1	CASSLFALAGDNEQFF	TGTGCCAGCAGTTTATTTGCCCTAGCGGGAGATAATGAGCAGTTCTTC